Listed here are 8 T cell receptor beta chains from one sample, sequenced in a study of response to subunit inactivated influenza vaccine. MiXCR was run by TCRdb on the RT-PCR reads, yielding one entry per CDR3 protein. Of 450,000 to 700,000 distinct CDR3 sequences detected, about 15% appear once; the ten largest clones hold 11%. The sequences come from PBMCs from blood, collected approximately 13 days after vaccination. These receptors were taken from a man between 50 and 59 years old who received an inactivated influenza vaccine.

The J gene is TRBJ2-5, the V gene TRBV11-2, with 10 nucleotides matching TRBD2. Unmatched junction bases numbered 10, after V lost 5 bases and J lost 4 bases. The CDR3 runs to 16 residues. From germline, CDR1 is SGHAT and CDR2 FQNNGV. The CDR3 loop is CASSRYTAGGVETQYF. CDR3 nucleotides: TGTGCCAGCAGCCGGTATACAGCGGGAGGGGTAGAGACCCAGTACTTC. The full variable domain, with the rest looked up from reference TRBV11-2 and TRBJ2-5, is EAGVAQSPRYKIIEKRQSVAFWCNPISGHATLYWYQQILGQGPKLLIQFQNNGVVDDSQLPKDRFSAERLKGVDSTLKIQPAKLEDSAVYLCASSRYTAGGVETQYFGPGTRLLVL.

V is TRBV12-3 or TRBV12-4 and J is TRBJ2-3; D may correspond to TRBD1 or TRBD2 (5 bases each). With 3 bases removed from V and 3 bases from J, the gap between germline ends came to 13 bases. The CDR3 runs to 15 residues. The CDR3 bases are TGTGCCAGCAGTTTTGGGGGTACCCCTACAGATACGCAGTATTTT. Its protein product is CASSFGGTPTDTQYF.

There are a few counts of this clonotype. The V and J genes are TRBV5-1 and TRBJ2-3, with 8 bases fitting TRBD2. The CDR3 runs to 16 residues. V was clipped by 4 bases and J by 1 base; unmatched bases: 8. Germline-derived CDR1 and CDR2 are SGHRS and YFSETQ. This chain's CDR3 is CASSPRPSGRTDTQYF. The CDR3 coding sequence is TGCGCCAGCAGCCCCCGGCCTAGCGGGCGCACAGATACGCAGTATTTT.

CDR3 in DNA: TGTGCCAGCAGCTTTGACAGCCTTCATGAAGCTTTCTTT. This codes for CASSFDSLHEAFF. This sequence joins TRBV7-9 and TRBJ1-1, with D possibly being TRBD1 (5 bases). CDR1 SEHNR and CDR2 FQNEAQ come from the germline V gene (reference sequence). This CDR3 comprises 13 residues. Trimming took 3 bases from V and 7 from J, leaving 12 bases between them.

The chain employs TRBV4-3 and TRBJ2-2; TRBD1 is a possible D gene (5 bases). V lost 2 bases to trimming and J lost 2 bases, with 15 bases between them. The CDR3 runs to 17 residues. CDR1 LGHNA and CDR2 YSLEER come from the germline V gene. The CDR3 loop reads CASSQSADRTNTGELFF. CDR3 coding DNA: TGCGCCAGCAGCCAATCGGCTGACAGAACAAACACCGGGGAGCTGTTTTTT.

The table lists this clonotype with a few counts. CDR3 DNA: TGTGCCAGCACGGCGACAGGGGGCACTGAAGCTTTCTTT. It yields the protein CASTATGGTEAFF. The rearrangement links TRBV6-2 or TRBV6-3 to TRBJ1-1; 9 positions match TRBD1. J gave up 4 bases and V 7 bases, and 4 bases lay outside the gene matches. CDR1 is MNHEY, CDR2 SVGEGT, per germline. There are 13 residues in the CDR3.

This chain connects TRBV20-1 to TRBJ2-7, with 11 positions matching TRBD1. V gave up 3 bases and J gave up 2 bases; unmatched junction bases: 6. Germline V gene sequence: CDR1 DFQATT, CDR2 SNEGSKA (reference sequence). The CDR3 length is 15 residues. CDR3 sequence: CSASSDRGPPYEQYF. Here the CDR3 DNA reads TGCAGTGCTAGCTCGGACAGGGGGCCCCCCTACGAGCAGTACTTC.

This clonotype was seen a few times. V usage is TRBV14 and J usage is TRBJ2-7; 7 bases are shared with TRBD2. Unmatched junction bases numbered 10, after V lost 3 bases and J lost 8 bases. CDR1 and CDR2 from the germline V gene are SGHDN and FVKESK. The CDR3 runs 14 residues. The CDR3 nucleotides are TGTGCCAGCAGCCATAACCTTCGGGGGGTTCAGCAGTACTTC. Encoded protein: CASSHNLRGVQQYF. The full variable domain, in which reference TRBV14 and TRBJ2-7 provide the parts outside the CDR3, is EAGVTQFPSHSVIEKGQTVTLRCDPISGHDNLYWYRRVMGKEIKFLLHFVKESKQDESGMPNNRFLAERTGGTYSTLKVQPAELEDSGVYFCASSHNLRGVQQYFGPGTRLTVT.